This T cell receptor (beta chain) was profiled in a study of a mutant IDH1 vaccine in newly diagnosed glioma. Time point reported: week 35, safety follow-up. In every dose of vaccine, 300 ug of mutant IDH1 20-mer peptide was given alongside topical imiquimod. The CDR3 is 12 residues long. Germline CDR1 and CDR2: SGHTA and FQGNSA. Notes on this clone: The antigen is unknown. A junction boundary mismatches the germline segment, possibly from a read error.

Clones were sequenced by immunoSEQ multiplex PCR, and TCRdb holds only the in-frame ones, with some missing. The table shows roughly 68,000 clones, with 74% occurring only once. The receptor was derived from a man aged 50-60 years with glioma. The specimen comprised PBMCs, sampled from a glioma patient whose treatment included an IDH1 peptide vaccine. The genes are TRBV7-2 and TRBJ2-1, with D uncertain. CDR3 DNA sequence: TGTGCCAGCAGTTTAGACTTGAATGAGCAGTTCTTC. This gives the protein CASSLDLNEQFF.